One sample yielded the 20 T cell receptor beta chains listed below, sequenced in a study of T cells in women clearing cervical HPV infection. Assay: immunoSEQ multiplex PCR; the TCRdb copy retains only in-frame clones and omits some. The table for this sample gives tens of thousands of clones. The sample consisted of blood buffy coat. These receptors originate from a woman between 18 and 69 years old with a cervical HPV16 infection that either progressed to CIN3+ or cleared (not recorded which).

Points on this clone: The read stops 3 residues short of the end of the CDR3; the missing end is completed from the germline J gene. The rearrangement joins TRBV7-9 to TRBJ2-5; no firm D call. CDR3 length: 13 amino acids. Deletions cut 5 bases from V and 4 bases from J, with 11 bases between. Germline CDR1 is SEHNR and CDR2 is FQNEAQ (reference sequence). This CDR3 reads CASSRPSGETQYF. Partial CDR3 DNA: TGTGCCAGCAGCCGACCTTCAGGAGAGACC. Full variable domain (outside the CDR3, taken from reference TRBV7-9 and TRBJ2-5): DTGVSQNPRHKITKRGQNVTFRCDPISEHNRLYWYRQTLGQGPEFLTYFQNEAQLEKSRLLSDRFSAERPKGSFSTLEIQRTEQGDSAMYLCASSRPSGETQYFGPGTRLLVL.

As to this clone: The read gets to within 3 residues of the CDR3 end, and the germline J gene fills in the rest. The V gene is TRBV6-2 or TRBV6-3, the J gene TRBJ2-5; 8 bases line up with TRBD1. The germline V gene has CDR1 MNHEY and CDR2 SVGEGT. J gave up 1 base and V 2 bases, and 6 bases lay outside the gene matches. CDR3 length: 16 amino acids. CDR3 region: CASSYVAGGIQETQYF. Partial CDR3 DNA: TGTGCCAGCAGTTACGTGGCAGGGGGCATCCAAGAGACC.

With regard to this clone: The read stops 3 residues short of the end of the CDR3; the missing end is completed from the germline J gene. The chain couples TRBV6-2 or TRBV6-3 to TRBJ2-3, with 8 bases matching TRBD2. Germline CDR1 is MNHEY and CDR2 is SVGEGT. This CDR3 comprises 14 residues. The CDR3: CASTTGGRRETQYF. The DNA read from the CDR3 is TGTGCCAGCACTACGGGGGGGCGCCGGGAGACG.

As for this clone: The CDR3 goes on 3 residues after the read ends, and that part is filled in from the germline J gene. The chain joins TRBV5-1 to TRBJ2-5; 9 bases match TRBD1. The ends lost 0 bases at V and 4 bases at J; junction bases unmatched: 7. Germline loops: CDR1 SGHRS, CDR2 YFSETQ. The CDR3 has 16 amino acids. CDR3 in amino acids: CASSLGPTGGRETQYF. The DNA read from the CDR3 is TGCGCCAGCAGCTTGGGCCCCACAGGGGGCAGAGAGACC.

With respect to this clone: The read ends 3 residues early relative to the CDR3; the germline J gene fills the gap. The chain links TRBV29-1 to TRBJ2-7; D is possibly TRBD2 (5 bases). The length of the CDR3 is 13 residues. V was clipped by 5 bases and J by 3 bases, with 14 bases between them. CDR1 is SQVTM and CDR2 is ANQGSEA in the germline V gene. CDR3 sequence: CSVLGQDFYEQYF. Partial CDR3 DNA: TGCAGCGTTCTTGGGCAGGACTTCTACGAG.

For this clone: The read terminates 3 residues ahead of where the CDR3 ends, so the germline J gene completes it. J is TRBJ1-6 and V is TRBV2; 10 bases are a match to TRBD1. CDR3 length: 18 amino acids. V dropped 3 bases and J dropped 3; count of bases not matched to a gene: 8. Germline lookup yields CDR1 SNHLY and CDR2 FYNNEI. The CDR3 DNA, read in part, is TGTGCCAGCAGTGAGGGACAGGGGATCTACTACTATAATTCACCC. The encoded protein is CASSEGQGIYYYNSP. The entire CDR3 reads CASSEGQGIYYYNSPLHF. The entire variable domain, with the rest obtained from reference TRBV2 and TRBJ1-6, is as follows: EPEVTQTPSHQVTQMGQEVILRCVPISNHLYFYWYRQILGQKVEFLVSFYNNEISEKSEIFDDQFSVERPDGSNFTLKIRSTKLEDSAMYFCASSEGQGIYYYNSPLHFGNGTRLTVT.

This chain's CDR3 is CAWSTGANQPQYF. CDR3 bases read: TGTGCCTGGAGTACAGGGGCGAATCAGCCG. The chain recombines TRBV30 with TRBJ2-3; 7 bases fit TRBD1. With the read ending 3 residues before the CDR3 end, the germline J gene is used to fill in that end. CDR3 length: 13 residues. Germline V gene sequence: CDR1 GTSNPN, CDR2 SVGIG (reference sequence).

A remark on this clone: The missing CDR3 end, 3 residues past where the read stops, is filled in from the germline J gene. The chain combines TRBV18 with TRBJ1-4; 9 bases align to TRBD1. Germline V lookup: CDR1 KGHSH, CDR2 LQKENI. The CDR3 has 14 amino acids. The CDR3 bases that were read are TGTGCCAGCTCTCTAAGACAGGGGGATTCACCA. Its protein is CASSLRQGDSP. The full CDR3 sequence reads CASSLRQGDSPLFF.

As regards this clone: The read ends 3 residues before the CDR3 terminus; that terminus is restored from the germline J gene. Additional DNA sequences in this sample encode the identical CDR3. V is TRBV19 and J is TRBJ1-3, with 7 bases lining up with TRBD1. Germline assignment: CDR1 LNHDA and CDR2 SQIVND (reference sequence). This CDR3 has 13 residues. The V gene end was trimmed by 5 bases and the J gene end by 7 bases; junction bases not matched to a gene: 5. The DNA read from the CDR3 is TGTGCCAGTAGTGCGGGACAGATGAACACC. Its protein product is CASSAGQMNT. The entire CDR3 reads CASSAGQMNTIYF.

Concerning this clone itself: The read ends 3 residues shy of where the CDR3 ends; the end is completed using the germline J gene. V is TRBV15 and J is TRBJ2-6; possibly TRBD2 for D (5 bases). The CDR3 is made up of 18 amino acids. Trimming shortened V by 0 bases and J by 0 bases, and 12 bases separated the two germline ends. Germline V gene sequence: CDR1 LNHNV, CDR2 YYDKDF (reference sequence). CDR3 bases read: TGTGCCACCAGCAGAGATATCCAGCGGATCTCTGGGGCCAACGTC. Translating gives CATSRDIQRISGANV. The whole CDR3 reads CATSRDIQRISGANVLTF.

Concerning this clone itself: The CDR3 goes on 3 residues after the read ends, and that part is filled in from the germline J gene. This sequence joins TRBV7-9 and TRBJ2-3; 10 bases are shared with TRBD1. Germline loops: CDR1 SEHNR, CDR2 FQNEAQ (reference sequence). The CDR3 runs 15 residues. CDR3 in amino acids: CASSKTGGGRETQYF. CDR3 DNA (partial): TGTGCCAGCAGCAAGACAGGGGGCGGGCGGGAGACG.

On this clone itself: The read terminates 3 residues ahead of where the CDR3 ends, so the germline J gene completes it. V gene TRBV18 combines with J gene TRBJ2-2, with D unresolved. CDR1 KGHSH and CDR2 LQKENI come from the germline V gene. This CDR3 has 17 residues. The CDR3: CASSHLRSQDSNSPLFF. CDR3 DNA (partial): TGTGCCAGCTCACACCTTCGTTCGCAGGATAGTAATTCACCG.

Regarding this clone: The read stops 3 residues short of the end of the CDR3; the missing end is completed from the germline J gene. V and J are TRBV19 and TRBJ2-1; 8 bases match TRBD2. J was trimmed by 4 bases and V by 10 bases; bases with no gene match: 6. This CDR3 has 13 amino acids. The germline gives CDR1 LNHDA, CDR2 SQIVND (reference sequence). The covered CDR3 bases are TGTGCCACAAGGGCGGGGGGATACAATGAG. Translated, it gives CATRAGGYNE. The full CDR3 protein is CATRAGGYNEQFF.

A remark on this clone: The read halts 3 residues ahead of the CDR3 end, with the missing end drawn from the germline J gene. V and J are TRBV7-9 and TRBJ1-2; D is unresolved. The CDR3 consists of 12 residues. The germline V gene has CDR1 SEHNR and CDR2 FQNEAQ (reference sequence). The CDR3 DNA, read in part, is TGTGCCAGCAGTTTCTCAGGTGACGAC. Translating it yields CASSFSGDD. In full, the CDR3 is CASSFSGDDYTF. The full variable domain, its missing parts supplied by reference TRBV7-9 and TRBJ1-2, is DTGVSQNPRHKITKRGQNVTFRCDPISEHNRLYWYRQTLGQGPEFLTYFQNEAQLEKSRLLSDRFSAERPKGSFSTLEIQRTEQGDSAMYLCASSFSGDDYTFGSGTRLTVV.

In regard to this clone: Its ends do not fully match the called genes, so a read error is possible. The sequenced fragment ends 3 residues before the CDR3 boundary, so the rest is inferred from the germline J gene. This sequence joins TRBV7-7 and TRBJ2-2; possible D gene TRBD1, 6 bases. CDR1 and CDR2 from the germline V gene are SSHAT and FNYEAQ (reference sequence). The CDR3 totals 13 residues. Partial CDR3 DNA: TGTGCTAGCAGCTTAGTCAGGGGACGGGAG. This codes for CASSLVRGRE. From start to end, the CDR3 is CASSLVRGRELFF.

In the case of this clone: Coverage ceases 3 residues before the CDR3 finishes, and the germline J gene fills in the end. J is TRBJ1-2 and V is TRBV18; possible D gene TRBD1, 6 bases. The length of the CDR3 is 16 residues. Germline loops: CDR1 KGHSH, CDR2 LQKENI. CDR3 loop: CASSPNRAPITDTYTF. CDR3 DNA (partial): TGTGCCAGCTCGCCTAACAGGGCCCCCATCACAGATACC.

Concerning this clone itself: An end of the junction does not agree with germline; a read error may underlie this. The read ends 3 residues early relative to the CDR3; the germline J gene fills the gap. V and J are TRBV7-7 and TRBJ1-2; no firm D call. The CDR3 sequence is 14 residues long. Germline CDR1 SSHAT, CDR2 FNYEAQ (reference sequence). The DNA read from the CDR3 is TGTGCTAGCAGCCAAGGACTACCCGCAGATACC. Translation: CASSQGLPADT. The full CDR3 sequence reads CASSQGLPADTYTF.

Worth noting for this clone: The read ends 3 residues shy of where the CDR3 ends; the end is completed using the germline J gene. The chain employs TRBV29-1 and TRBJ1-2; 10 bases agree with TRBD1. With 5 bases clipped from V and 4 bases from J, the junction kept 10 bases outside the gene matches. Germline assignment: CDR1 SQVTM and CDR2 ANQGSEA. There are 15 residues in the CDR3. CDR3 region: CSVSGGQGGVYGYTF. The sequenced part of the CDR3 DNA is TGCAGCGTTTCGGGAGGACAGGGGGGCGTCTATGGC.

CDR3 DNA (partial): TGTGCCAGCTCACCATCGAAGGGTGGCTACGAAAAA. Encoded protein: CASSPSKGGYEK. The whole CDR3 protein reads CASSPSKGGYEKLFF. The chain recombines TRBV18 with TRBJ1-4; D is unclear. The read ends 3 residues early relative to the CDR3; the germline J gene fills the gap. Germline CDR1 reads KGHSH; CDR2 reads LQKENI. V was shortened by 2 bases and J by 8 bases, with 15 bases between the two germline ends. The CDR3 has 15 residues.

As to this clone: The read finishes 3 residues shy of the CDR3 end, and the germline J gene is used to complete it. V gene TRBV19 combines with J gene TRBJ1-5; TRBD1 might be the D (6 bases). Germline V gene lookup returns CDR1 LNHDA and CDR2 SQIVND (reference sequence). This CDR3 spans 16 amino acids. Trimming took off 1 base at V and 7 bases at J, with 17 bases between the two ends. This chain's CDR3 is CASSIVPGQSMQPQHF. CDR3 DNA (partial): TGTGCCAGTAGTATAGTCCCCGGACAGTCTATGCAGCCC.